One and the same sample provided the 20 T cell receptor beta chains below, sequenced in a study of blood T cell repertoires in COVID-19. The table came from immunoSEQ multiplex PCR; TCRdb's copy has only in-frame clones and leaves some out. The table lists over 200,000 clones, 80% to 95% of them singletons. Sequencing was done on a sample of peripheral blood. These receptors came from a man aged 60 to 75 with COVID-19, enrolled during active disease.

The chain's CDR3 is CASSQIGRQGNYGYTF. The CDR3 DNA sequence: TGTGCCAGCAGCCAGATCGGACGACAGGGTAACTATGGCTACACCTTC. The J gene is TRBJ1-2, the V gene TRBV3-1 (or the pseudogene TRBV3-2), with 7 bases that match TRBD1. CDR3 length: 16 residues. The germline CDR1 and CDR2 sequences are LGHDT and YNNKEL (reference sequence). The V gene end was trimmed by 3 bases and the J gene end by 1 base; junction bases not matched to a gene: 8.

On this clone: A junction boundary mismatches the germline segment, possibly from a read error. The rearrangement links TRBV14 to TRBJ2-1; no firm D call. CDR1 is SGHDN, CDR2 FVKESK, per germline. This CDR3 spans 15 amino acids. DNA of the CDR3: TGTGCCAGCAGCCACTTACTCAATAGAGACAATGAGCAGCTCTTC. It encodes CASSHLLNRDNEQLF.

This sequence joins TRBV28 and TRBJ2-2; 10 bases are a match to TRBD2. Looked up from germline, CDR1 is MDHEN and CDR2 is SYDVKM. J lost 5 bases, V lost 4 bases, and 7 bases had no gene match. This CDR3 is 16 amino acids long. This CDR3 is CASSSNLAGETGELFF. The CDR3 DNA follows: TGTGCCAGCAGTTCGAACCTAGCGGGAGAAACCGGGGAGCTGTTTTTT.

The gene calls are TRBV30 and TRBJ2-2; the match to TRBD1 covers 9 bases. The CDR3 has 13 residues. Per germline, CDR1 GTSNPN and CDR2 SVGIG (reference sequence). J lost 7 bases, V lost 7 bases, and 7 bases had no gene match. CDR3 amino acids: CASNTGGGGELFF. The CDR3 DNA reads TGTGCCTCCAATACAGGGGGCGGCGGGGAGCTGTTTTTT.

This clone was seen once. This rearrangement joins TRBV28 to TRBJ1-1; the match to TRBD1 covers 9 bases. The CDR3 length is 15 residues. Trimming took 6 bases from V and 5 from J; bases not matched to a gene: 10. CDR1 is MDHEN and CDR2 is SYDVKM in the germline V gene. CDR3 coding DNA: TGTGCCAGCAGCCCTTCGGGACAGGGTGGAACTGAAGCTTTCTTT. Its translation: CASSPSGQGGTEAFF.

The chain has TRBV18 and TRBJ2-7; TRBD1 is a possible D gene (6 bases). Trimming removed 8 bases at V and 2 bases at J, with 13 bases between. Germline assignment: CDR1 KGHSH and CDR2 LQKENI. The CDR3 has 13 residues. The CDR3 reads CASADSLAYEQYF. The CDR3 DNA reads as TGTGCCAGCGCGGACAGTCTAGCCTACGAGCAGTACTTC.

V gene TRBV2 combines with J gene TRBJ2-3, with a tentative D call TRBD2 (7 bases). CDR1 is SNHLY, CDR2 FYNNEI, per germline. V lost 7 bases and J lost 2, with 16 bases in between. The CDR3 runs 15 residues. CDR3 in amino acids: CASKFGGHNTDTQYF. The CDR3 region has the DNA TGTGCCAGCAAGTTCGGGGGGCATAACACAGATACGCAGTATTTT.

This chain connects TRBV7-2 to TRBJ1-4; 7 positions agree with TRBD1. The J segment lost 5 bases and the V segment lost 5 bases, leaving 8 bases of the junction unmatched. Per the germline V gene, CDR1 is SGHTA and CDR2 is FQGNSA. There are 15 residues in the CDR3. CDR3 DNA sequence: TGTGCCAGCAGCCGGACCGGGACAGCGAATGAAAAACTGTTTTTT. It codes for CASSRTGTANEKLFF.

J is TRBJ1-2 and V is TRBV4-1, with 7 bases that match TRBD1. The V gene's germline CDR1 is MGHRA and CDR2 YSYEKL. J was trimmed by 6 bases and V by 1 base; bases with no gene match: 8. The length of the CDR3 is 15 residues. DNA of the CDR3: TGCGCCAGCAGCCAAGCCACAGGGGCAAACAATGGCTACACCTTC. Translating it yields CASSQATGANNGYTF.

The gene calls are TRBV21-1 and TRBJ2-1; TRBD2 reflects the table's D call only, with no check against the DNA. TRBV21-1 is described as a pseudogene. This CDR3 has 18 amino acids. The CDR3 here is CASSNLRLAGVPYNEQFF. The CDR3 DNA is TGTGCCAGCAGCAACCTACGACTGGCGGGGGTACCATACAATGAGCAGTTCTTC.

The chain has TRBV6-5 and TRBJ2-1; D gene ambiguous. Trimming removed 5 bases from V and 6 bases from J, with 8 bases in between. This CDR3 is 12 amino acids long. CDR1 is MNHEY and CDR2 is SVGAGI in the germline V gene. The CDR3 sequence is CASSPRSNEQFF. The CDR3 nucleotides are TGTGCCAGCAGTCCCCGTTCCAATGAGCAGTTCTTC.

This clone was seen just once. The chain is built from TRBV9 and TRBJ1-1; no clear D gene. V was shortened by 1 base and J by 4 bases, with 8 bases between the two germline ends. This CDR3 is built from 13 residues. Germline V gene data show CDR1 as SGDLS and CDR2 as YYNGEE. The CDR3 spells CASSVRERTEAFF. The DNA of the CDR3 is TGTGCCAGCAGCGTACGGGAGCGCACTGAAGCTTTCTTT.

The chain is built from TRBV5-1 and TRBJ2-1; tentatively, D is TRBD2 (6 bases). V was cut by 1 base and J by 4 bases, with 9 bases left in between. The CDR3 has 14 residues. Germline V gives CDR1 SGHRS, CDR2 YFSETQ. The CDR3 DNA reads TGCGCCAGCAGCTTGTTTAGCGGATACAATGAGCAGTTCTTC. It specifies CASSLFSGYNEQFF.

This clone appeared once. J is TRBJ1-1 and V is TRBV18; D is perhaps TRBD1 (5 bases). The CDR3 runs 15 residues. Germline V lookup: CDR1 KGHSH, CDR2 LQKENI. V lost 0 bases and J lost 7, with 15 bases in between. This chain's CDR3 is CASSPPGLPRVEAFF. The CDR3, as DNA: TGTGCCAGCTCACCACCGGGGCTCCCCCGTGTTGAAGCTTTCTTT.

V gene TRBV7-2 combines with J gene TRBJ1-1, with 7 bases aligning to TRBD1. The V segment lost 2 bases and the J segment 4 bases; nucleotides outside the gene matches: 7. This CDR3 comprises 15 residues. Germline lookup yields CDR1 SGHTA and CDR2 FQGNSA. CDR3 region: CASSLSRAGGTEAFF. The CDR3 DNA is TGTGCCAGCAGCTTAAGCCGGGCAGGGGGCACTGAAGCTTTCTTT.

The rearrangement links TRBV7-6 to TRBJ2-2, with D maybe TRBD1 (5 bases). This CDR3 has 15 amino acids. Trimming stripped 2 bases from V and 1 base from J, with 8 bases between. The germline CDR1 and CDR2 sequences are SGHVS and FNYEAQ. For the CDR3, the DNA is TGTGCCAGCAGCTTATTAACAGGGAACACCGGGGAGCTGTTTTTT. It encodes CASSLLTGNTGELFF.

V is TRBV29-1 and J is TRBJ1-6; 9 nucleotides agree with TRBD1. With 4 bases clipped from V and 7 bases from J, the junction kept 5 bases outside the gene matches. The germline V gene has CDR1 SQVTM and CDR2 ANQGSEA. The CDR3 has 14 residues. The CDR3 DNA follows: TGCAGCGTTGGACAGGGGGGTGAGAATTCACCCCTCCACTTT. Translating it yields CSVGQGGENSPLHF.

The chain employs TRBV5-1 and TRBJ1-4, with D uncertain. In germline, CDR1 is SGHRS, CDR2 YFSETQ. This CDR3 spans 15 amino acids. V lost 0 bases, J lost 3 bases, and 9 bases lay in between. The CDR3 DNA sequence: TGCGCCAGCAGCTTGGGCCCGGGTGCTAATGAAAAACTGTTTTTT. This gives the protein CASSLGPGANEKLFF.

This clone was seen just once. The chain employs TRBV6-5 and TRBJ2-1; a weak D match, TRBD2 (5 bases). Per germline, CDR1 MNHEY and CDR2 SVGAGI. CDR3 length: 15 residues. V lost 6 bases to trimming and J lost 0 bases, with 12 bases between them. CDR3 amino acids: CASSYVEASYNEQFF. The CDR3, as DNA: TGTGCCAGCAGCTACGTGGAGGCCTCCTACAATGAGCAGTTCTTC.

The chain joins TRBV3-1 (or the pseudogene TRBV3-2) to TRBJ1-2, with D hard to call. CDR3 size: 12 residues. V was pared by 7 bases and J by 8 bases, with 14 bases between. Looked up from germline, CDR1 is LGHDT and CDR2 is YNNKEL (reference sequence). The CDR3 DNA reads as TGTGCCAGCAAGAGTAAGGGAGGCGGCTACACCTTC. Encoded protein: CASKSKGGGYTF.